This entry describes one T cell receptor beta chain. The antigen remains undetermined. These data originate in a study of T cell responses to AZD1222 COVID-19 vaccine. As for the study in general: The study pooled second doses at about 4 or about 12 weeks. Study-wide results and limits: Increased Spike-specific TCR breadth and depth were observed after two AZD1222 doses. At 160-218 and 743-854, vaccine-associated CD4 TCRs were dominant, and they spanned spike.

Repertoires were generated with immunoSEQ multiplex PCR, while TCRdb's copy carries only in-frame clones and drops some. The sample holds roughly 200,000 clones, 88% seen once. Per the germline V gene, CDR1 is LNHDA and CDR2 is SQIVND (reference sequence). CDR3 size: 12 residues. V was shortened by 9 bases and J by 10 bases, with 18 bases between the two germline ends. The TCR was taken from an adult in good health. The input for sequencing was peripheral blood, taken on day 0 of AZD1222 vaccination. The chain joins TRBV19 to TRBJ1-1, with a tentative D call TRBD1 (6 bases). CDR3: CARQKVPGAAFF. As DNA, the CDR3 is TGTGCCAGACAAAAGGTCCCGGGGGCAGCTTTCTTT.